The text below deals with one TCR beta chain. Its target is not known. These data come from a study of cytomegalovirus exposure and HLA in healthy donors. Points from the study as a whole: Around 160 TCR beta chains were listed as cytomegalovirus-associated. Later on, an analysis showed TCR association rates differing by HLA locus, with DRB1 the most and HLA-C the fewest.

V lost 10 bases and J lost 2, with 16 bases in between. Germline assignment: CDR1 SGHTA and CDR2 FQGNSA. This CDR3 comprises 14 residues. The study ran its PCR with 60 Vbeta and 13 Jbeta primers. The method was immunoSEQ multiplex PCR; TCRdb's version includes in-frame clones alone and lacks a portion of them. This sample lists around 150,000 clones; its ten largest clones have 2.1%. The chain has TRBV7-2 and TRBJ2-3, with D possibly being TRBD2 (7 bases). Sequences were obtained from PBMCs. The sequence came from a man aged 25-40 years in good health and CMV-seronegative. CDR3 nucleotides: TGTGCCACCCCAATCGGGGGGCTCACAGATACGCAGTATTTT. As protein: CATPIGGLTDTQYF.